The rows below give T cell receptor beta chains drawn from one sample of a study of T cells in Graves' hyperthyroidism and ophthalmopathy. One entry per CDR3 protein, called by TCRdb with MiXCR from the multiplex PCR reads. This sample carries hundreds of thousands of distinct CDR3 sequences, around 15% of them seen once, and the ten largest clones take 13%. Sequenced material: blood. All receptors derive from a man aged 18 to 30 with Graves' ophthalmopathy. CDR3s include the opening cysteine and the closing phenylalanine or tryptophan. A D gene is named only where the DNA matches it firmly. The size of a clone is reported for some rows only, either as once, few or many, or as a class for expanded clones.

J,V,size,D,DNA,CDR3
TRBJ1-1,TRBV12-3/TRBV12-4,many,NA,TGTGCCAGCACCCCCCAGAGGGTCTCTGAAGCTTTCTTT,CASTPQRVSEAFF
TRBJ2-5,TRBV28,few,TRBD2,TGTGCCAGCTCTTCTCCGGGACTACAGTACCAAGAGACCCAGTACTTC,CASSSPGLQYQETQYF
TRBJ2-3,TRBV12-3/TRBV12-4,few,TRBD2,TGTGCCAGCAGTTTCTCTAGCGGGGGCTCAGATACGCAGTATTTT,CASSFSSGGSDTQYF
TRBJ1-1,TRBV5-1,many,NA,TGCGCCAGCAGTCGGGACGGGGTCACTGAAGCTTTCTTT,CASSRDGVTEAFF
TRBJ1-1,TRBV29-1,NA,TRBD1,TGCAGCGCGAACAGGGGGAACACTGAAGCTTTCTTT,CSANRGNTEAFF
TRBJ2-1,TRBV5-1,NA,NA,TGCGCCAGCAGCTTGGAAGGACTCCCATACAATGAGCAGTTCTTC,CASSLEGLPYNEQFF
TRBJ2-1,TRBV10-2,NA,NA,TGCGCCAGCAGTCAACCCCAAGGTGCCCTTTCCTACAATGAGCAGTTCTTC,CASSQPQGALSYNEQFF
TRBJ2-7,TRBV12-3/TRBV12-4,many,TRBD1,TGTGCCAGCAACAGGGGCTACGAGCAGTACTTC,CASNRGYEQYF
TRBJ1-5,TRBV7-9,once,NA,TGTGCCAGCAGCCCGGACAGTTATCAGCCCCAGCATTTT,CASSPDSYQPQHF
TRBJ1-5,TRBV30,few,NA,TGTGCCTGGAGTGTACGGGGGGGGCAGCCCCAGCATTTT,CAWSVRGGQPQHF
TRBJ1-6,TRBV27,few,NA,TGTGCCAGCAGTTTATCGACTTACGGGGGTTCGGGACCCCTCCACTTT,CASSLSTYGGSGPLHF
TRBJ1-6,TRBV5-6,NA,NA,TGTGCCAGCAGCTCGAACGCGGACAGCTATAATTCACCCCTCCACTTT,CASSSNADSYNSPLHF
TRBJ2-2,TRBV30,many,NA,TGTGCCTGGAGTCTAGCTGTGAACACCGGGGAGCTGTTTTTT,CAWSLAVNTGELFF
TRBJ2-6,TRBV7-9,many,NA,TGTGCCAGCAGCTTAGCGAGGGCCGGGTTTGGGGCCAACGTCCTGACTTTC,CASSLARAGFGANVLTF
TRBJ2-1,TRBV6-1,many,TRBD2,TGTGCCAGCGGGACTAGCGTTTACAATGAGCAGTTCTTC,CASGTSVYNEQFF
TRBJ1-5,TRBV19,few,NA,TGTGCCAGTAGTATAGATTGGGGCGGAAATCAGCCCCAGCATTTT,CASSIDWGGNQPQHF
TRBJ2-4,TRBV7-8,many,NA,TGTGCCAGCATTTCCGAGAAAGACATTCAGTACTTC,CASISEKDIQYF
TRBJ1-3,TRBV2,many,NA,TGTGCCAGCAAAGAAGGCTGGGATGGAAACACCATATATTTT,CASKEGWDGNTIYF
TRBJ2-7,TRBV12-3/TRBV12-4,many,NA,TGTGCCAGCACTGGCGACACGACCTACGAGCAGTACTTC,CASTGDTTYEQYF
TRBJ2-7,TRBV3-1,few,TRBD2,TGTGCCAGCAGACAAGAGCCCCGCGGGAGCTACGAGCAGTACTTC,CASRQEPRGSYEQYF
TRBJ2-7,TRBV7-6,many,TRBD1,TGTGCCAGCAGCTTGGACAGGGGTGGATCCTACGAGCAGTACTTC,CASSLDRGGSYEQYF
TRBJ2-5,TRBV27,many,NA,TGTGCCAGCAGTTTGGGTGGCCAGGGGGAGACCCAGTACTTC,CASSLGGQGETQYF
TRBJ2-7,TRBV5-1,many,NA,TGCGCCAGCAGCTGGAGGCTGGCGGGGAGTGGCCCCGAGCAGTACTTC,CASSWRLAGSGPEQYF
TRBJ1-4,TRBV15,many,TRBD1,TGTGCCACCAGCAGGGACAGGGGGGAGGAAAAACTGTTTTTT,CATSRDRGEEKLFF
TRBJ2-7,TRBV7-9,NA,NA,TGTGCCAGCAGCTCTGGGACGGATAGCTCCTACGAGCAGTACTTC,CASSSGTDSSYEQYF
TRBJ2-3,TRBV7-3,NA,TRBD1,TGTGCCAGCAGCCCATCGACAGGGTTCACAGATACGCAGTATTTT,CASSPSTGFTDTQYF
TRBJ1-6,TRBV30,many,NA,TGTGCCTGGAGCATTCGCCGGTCCCGGTCTCCCCTCCACTTT,CAWSIRRSRSPLHF
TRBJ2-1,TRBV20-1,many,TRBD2,TGCAGTGCTAGAGAGGGTAGCGGGGGCTGGGAGCAGTTCTTC,CSAREGSGGWEQFF
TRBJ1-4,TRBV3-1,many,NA,TGTGCCAGCAGCCAAGATTGGCCTTACCATGAAAAACTGTTTTTT,CASSQDWPYHEKLFF
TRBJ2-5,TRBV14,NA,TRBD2,TGTGCCAGCAGCCGACAGGGACTAGCGGAGGCCCAGTACTTC,CASSRQGLAEAQYF
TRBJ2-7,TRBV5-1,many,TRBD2,TGCGCCAGCAGCTTGGGTCGGGAGGCCTACGAGCAGTACTTC,CASSLGREAYEQYF
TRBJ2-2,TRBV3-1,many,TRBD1,TGTGCCAGCAGTCCACAGGGGGCCACCGGGGAGCTGTTTTTT,CASSPQGATGELFF
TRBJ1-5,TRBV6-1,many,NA,TGTGCCAGCATTCGAAGTGAGGCCTGGGTCAATCAGCCCCAGCATTTT,CASIRSEAWVNQPQHF
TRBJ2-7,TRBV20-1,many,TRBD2,TGCAGTGCATCCGGGACTAGCGGAACCTACGAGCAGTACTTC,CSASGTSGTYEQYF
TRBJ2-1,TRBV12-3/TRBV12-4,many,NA,TGTGCCAGCAGTTCCTTTGACTCCGCCCACAATGAGCAGTTCTTC,CASSSFDSAHNEQFF
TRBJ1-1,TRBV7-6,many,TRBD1,TGTGCCAGCAGCCCACAGGGGGCCGGGAACACTGAAGCTTTCTTT,CASSPQGAGNTEAFF
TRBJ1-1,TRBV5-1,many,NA,TGCGCCAGCAGCCGACAGAAGGAGGCCGAAGCTTTCTTT,CASSRQKEAEAFF
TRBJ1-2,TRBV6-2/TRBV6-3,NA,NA,TGTGCCAGCAGTTACAGTCAGGTTGAAGGCTACACCTTC,CASSYSQVEGYTF
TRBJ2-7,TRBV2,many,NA,TGTGCCAGCAGCTTAGGGCACGAGCAGTACTTC,CASSLGHEQYF
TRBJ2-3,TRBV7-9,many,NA,TGTGCCAGCAGCTTCGGACTGGTAGGGACAGATACGCAGTATTTT,CASSFGLVGTDTQYF
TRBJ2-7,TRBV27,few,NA,TGTGCCAGCAGTTCCCGGGACGCAGGTGCCTACGAGCAGTACTTC,CASSSRDAGAYEQYF
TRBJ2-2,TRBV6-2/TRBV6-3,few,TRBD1,TGTGCCAGCACCCTACAGGGGGTGGGCACCGGGGAGCTGTTTTTT,CASTLQGVGTGELFF
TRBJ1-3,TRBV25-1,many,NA,TGTGCCAGCAGTGATACAAACTCTGGAAACACCATATATTTT,CASSDTNSGNTIYF
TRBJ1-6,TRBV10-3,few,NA,TGTGCCATCAGTGAGTCGGGGCCGAGCTTAGTCTCACCCCTCCACTTT,CAISESGPSLVSPLHF
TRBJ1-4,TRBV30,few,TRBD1,TGTGCCCGGTCCTCCGGGACAGGGTTTTTTGTTGAAAAACTGTTTTTT,CARSSGTGFFVEKLFF
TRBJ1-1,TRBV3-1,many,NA,TGTGCCAGCAGCCCCTGGGACCGGCTGAACACTGAAGCTTTCTTT,CASSPWDRLNTEAFF
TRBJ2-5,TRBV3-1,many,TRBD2,TGTGCCAGCAGCCAAGGGGCTAGCGGGGTGGGAGAGACCCAGTACTTC,CASSQGASGVGETQYF
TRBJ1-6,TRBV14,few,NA,TGTGCCAGCAGCAGTTCAGGCGTCTATAATTCACCCCTCCACTTT,CASSSSGVYNSPLHF
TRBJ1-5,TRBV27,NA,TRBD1,TGTGCCAGCAGTTTAAACAGGGGAAGTCAGCCCCAGCATTTT,CASSLNRGSQPQHF
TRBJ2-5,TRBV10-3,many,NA,TGTGCCATCAGTGAATCGGACAGACGGGGGACCCAGTACTTC,CAISESDRRGTQYF
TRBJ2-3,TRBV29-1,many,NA,TGCAGCGTTGATAGGGCGACAGATACGCAGTATTTT,CSVDRATDTQYF
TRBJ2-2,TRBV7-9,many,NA,TGTGCCAGCAGCTTTAGAGACACCGGGGAGCTGTTTTTT,CASSFRDTGELFF
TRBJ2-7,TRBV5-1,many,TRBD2,TGCGCCAGCAGCCTAACTAGCGGGGGTTCCTACGAGCAGTACTTC,CASSLTSGGSYEQYF
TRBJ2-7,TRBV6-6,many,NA,TGTGCCAGCAGTTACTCAGTCGTGGGTAGGGGCGAGCAGTACTTC,CASSYSVVGRGEQYF